This passage covers 31 T cell receptor beta chains from one sample sequenced in a study of cytomegalovirus exposure and HLA in healthy donors. In the PCR, 60 Vbeta and 13 Jbeta primers were used. Profiled with immunoSEQ multiplex PCR; TCRdb holds only in-frame clones, not every one. The table lists approximately 150,000 clones, 76% of them singletons. Specimen: PBMCs. These receptors all come from a male donor in good health and CMV-seronegative.

The rearrangement joins TRBV4-3 to TRBJ1-5; D ambiguous. Trimming removed 0 bases from V and 0 bases from J, with 18 bases in between. Germline CDR1 reads LGHNA; CDR2 reads YSLEER. This CDR3 contains 19 residues. The CDR3 DNA follows: TGCGCCAGCAGCCAAGAGCTCCCGGGGTCCAGCTATAGCAATCAGCCCCAGCATTTT. This codes for CASSQELPGSSYSNQPQHF.

There are a few counts of this clone. The rearrangement joins TRBV5-8 to TRBJ1-5; D not resolved. The V and J ends lost 2 bases and 3 bases respectively, with 12 bases between them. Germline V CDR1 and CDR2: SGHTS, YDEGEE. This CDR3 is built from 15 residues. The chain's CDR3 is CASSLRSSFNQPQHF. In DNA form, the CDR3 reads TGTGCCAGCAGCTTAAGGAGTAGCTTCAATCAGCCCCAGCATTTT. Together with reference TRBV5-8 and TRBJ1-5, the CDR3 gives the full variable domain: EAGVTQSPTHLIKTRGQQATLRCSPISGHTSVYWYQQALGLGLQFLLWYDEGEERNRGNFPPRFSGRQFPNYSSELNVNALELEDSALYLCASSLRSSFNQPQHFGDGTRLSIL.

DNA for the CDR3: TGTGCCAGCAGTGAATCCTATGTTTCGTGGTTCTTC. It codes for CASSESYVSWFF. The chain joins TRBV25-1 to TRBJ2-1; unclear D gene. The CDR3 sequence is 12 residues long. Trimming cost V 1 base and J 15 bases, with 13 bases left between them. Germline-derived CDR1 and CDR2 are MGHDK and SYGVNS.

This sequence joins TRBV15 and TRBJ1-6; D perhaps matches TRBD1 (6 bases). Germline lookup yields CDR1 LNHNV and CDR2 YYDKDF (reference sequence). This CDR3 is 15 amino acids long. Trimming removed 0 bases from V and 19 bases from J, with 22 bases in between. Written as DNA, the CDR3 is TGTGCCACCAGCAGAGATCGAGACAGGACACCTCTGGGGCACTTT. Protein: CATSRDRDRTPLGHF.

This clone was seen more than once but under ten times. The chain is built from TRBV6-1 and TRBJ1-6, with unresolved D. CDR1 MNHNS and CDR2 SASEGT come from the germline V gene. The CDR3 has 13 residues. The V end lost 3 bases, the J end lost 10 bases, and 10 bases lay between the germline ends. The CDR3 sequence is CASSDPPVSPLHF. The CDR3 bases are TGTGCCAGCAGTGACCCCCCGGTCTCACCCCTCCACTTT.

As regards this clone: The junction departs from the called germline gene at one end, perhaps through a read error. The chain links TRBV5-1 to TRBJ2-3; 8 bases match TRBD2. The germline V gene encodes CDR1 SGHRS and CDR2 YFSETQ. CDR3 length equals 17 residues. The CDR3 DNA is TGCGCCAGCAGCTTAGGATCAGGGGCGGGAGGCACAGGTACGCAGTATTTT. Protein: CASSLGSGAGGTGTQYF.

The rearrangement joins TRBV9 to TRBJ1-1; tentative D call: TRBD1 (6 bases). The CDR3 has 12 amino acids. Germline CDR1 SGDLS, CDR2 YYNGEE. Trimming removed 5 bases from V and 4 bases from J, with 9 bases in between. CDR3 bases: TGTGCCAGCAGTCAGGGGCTCACTGAAGCTTTCTTT. Its protein is CASSQGLTEAFF.

J is TRBJ1-6 and V is TRBV5-1; 7 bases fit TRBD1. The V segment lost 4 bases and the J segment 9 bases; nucleotides outside the gene matches: 7. This CDR3 is built from 14 residues. Germline V lookup: CDR1 SGHRS, CDR2 YFSETQ. CDR3 in amino acids: CASSPDRWSSPLHF. The CDR3 coding sequence is TGCGCCAGCAGCCCGGACAGGTGGAGTTCACCCCTCCACTTT.

The J gene is TRBJ1-4, the V gene TRBV7-9, with D unclear. Looked up from germline, CDR1 is SEHNR and CDR2 is FQNEAQ (reference sequence). V lost 1 base and J lost 5, with 8 bases in between. This CDR3 spans 14 amino acids. CDR3 protein: CASSLGTANEKLFF. The CDR3, as DNA: TGTGCCAGCAGCTTAGGGACTGCGAATGAAAAACTGTTTTTT. Full variable domain (remainder filled in from reference TRBV7-9 and TRBJ1-4): DTGVSQNPRHKITKRGQNVTFRCDPISEHNRLYWYRQTLGQGPEFLTYFQNEAQLEKSRLLSDRFSAERPKGSFSTLEIQRTEQGDSAMYLCASSLGTANEKLFFGSGTQLSVL.

The gene calls are TRBV15 and TRBJ1-5; D call uncertain. Germline V gives CDR1 LNHNV, CDR2 YYDKDF (reference sequence). The CDR3 is made up of 15 amino acids. V lost 5 bases to trimming and J lost 5 bases, with 16 bases between them. The CDR3 spells CATSGWRDEDQPQHF. As DNA, the CDR3 is TGTGCCACCAGCGGATGGAGGGATGAAGATCAGCCCCAGCATTTT.

For the CDR3, the DNA is TGCGCCAGCAGCCGGGACAGGCCTCAAGAGACCCAGTACTTC. This gives the protein CASSRDRPQETQYF. The genes are TRBV5-1 and TRBJ2-5; the match to TRBD1 covers 8 bases. There are 14 residues in the CDR3. Trimming took 4 bases from V and 2 from J; bases not matched to a gene: 4. Germline-derived CDR1 and CDR2 are SGHRS and YFSETQ.

CDR3 nucleotide sequence: TGTGCTAGCCGGGGGGTTCGGAACACTGAAGCTTTCTTT. Amino acids: CASRGVRNTEAFF. The chain employs TRBV7-3 and TRBJ1-1, with D possibly being TRBD1 (5 bases). CDR1 is SGHTA and CDR2 is FQGTGA in the germline V gene. The CDR3 length is 13 residues.

V usage is TRBV18 and J usage is TRBJ2-3, with TRBD1 matching 9 bases. With 4 bases clipped from V and 3 bases from J, the junction kept 2 bases outside the gene matches. The V gene's germline CDR1 is KGHSH and CDR2 LQKENI. The length of the CDR3 is 14 residues. This chain's CDR3 is CASSLGTGTDTQYF. In DNA, the CDR3 is TGTGCCAGCTCACTCGGGACAGGGACAGATACGCAGTATTTT.

CDR3 sequence: CASSPGTGGREQYF. As DNA, the CDR3 is TGTGCCAGCAGCCCTGGGACAGGGGGGAGGGAGCAGTACTTC. The genes are TRBV11-3 and TRBJ2-5; 11 bases map to TRBD1. Trimming cost V 5 bases and J 11 bases; bases outside gene matches: 10. Germline loops: CDR1 SGHNT, CDR2 YENEEA. This CDR3 comprises 14 residues.

J is TRBJ1-5 and V is TRBV5-1; D perhaps matches TRBD1 (6 bases). V was cut by 4 bases and J by 5 bases, with 10 bases left in between. Looked up from germline, CDR1 is SGHRS and CDR2 is YFSETQ. The CDR3 covers 13 residues. The CDR3, as DNA: TGCGCCAGCAGCCCCAACAGGGATCAGCCCCAGCATTTT. This sequence encodes CASSPNRDQPQHF.

V usage is TRBV21-1 and J usage is TRBJ1-1; TRBD1, the table's D call, lacks a check against the DNA. TRBV21-1 counts as a pseudogene. The CDR3 runs 16 residues. This chain's CDR3 is CASHGGQPQRRGEAFF. The CDR3 bases are TGTGCCAGCCATGGCGGACAGCCCCAGCGTCGGGGTGAAGCTTTCTTT.

This rearrangement joins TRBV9 to TRBJ2-7, with TRBD1 matching 7 bases. The V gene end was trimmed by 0 bases and the J gene end by 4 bases; junction bases not matched to a gene: 7. This CDR3 has 15 residues. Germline V CDR1 and CDR2: SGDLS, YYNGEE. CDR3 coding DNA: TGTGCCAGCAGCGTAGACTCCTCGACAGGGTACGAGCAGTACTTC. The encoded protein is CASSVDSSTGYEQYF. The full variable domain, in which reference TRBV9 and TRBJ2-7 provide the parts outside the CDR3, is DSGVTQTPKHLITATGQRVTLRCSPRSGDLSVYWYQQSLDQGLQFLIQYYNGEERAKGNILERFSAQQFPDLHSELNLSSLELGDSALYFCASSVDSSTGYEQYFGPGTRLTVT.

Here the CDR3 reads CASSLVRDRLNNEQFF. The CDR3 DNA sequence: TGCGCCAGCAGCTTGGTCCGGGACAGGCTCAACAATGAGCAGTTCTTC. The rearrangement uses TRBV5-1 and TRBJ2-1, with 8 bases fitting TRBD1. Germline trimming cut 0 bases from V and 5 bases from J; bases unmatched to any gene: 7. CDR1 is SGHRS and CDR2 is YFSETQ in the germline V gene. This CDR3 is built from 16 residues.

The chain recombines TRBV20-1 with TRBJ2-1; the D is unclear. The CDR3 has 10 amino acids. Trimming stripped 1 base from V and 13 bases from J, with 8 bases between. The V gene's germline CDR1 is DFQATT and CDR2 SNEGSKA (reference sequence). The CDR3 DNA reads TGCAGTGCTAGAGGTCAGGAACAGTTCTTC. As protein: CSARGQEQFF.

The rearrangement links TRBV27 to TRBJ2-3; the match to TRBD2 covers 12 bases. V shed 3 bases, J shed 2 bases, and the junction held 12 bases outside the gene matches. This CDR3 comprises 19 residues. Germline assignment: CDR1 MNHEY and CDR2 SMNVEV (reference sequence). For the CDR3, the DNA is TGTGCCAGCAGTTTGGAGAGGCTAGCGGGGGGGCGGATCACAGATACGCAGTATTTT. Translated: CASSLERLAGGRITDTQYF.

This clone has more than one count but fewer than ten. V and J are TRBV6-4 and TRBJ1-1, with 9 nucleotides matching TRBD1. Per germline, CDR1 MRHNA and CDR2 SNTAGT. V gave up 4 bases and J gave up 1 base; unmatched junction bases: 1. The CDR3 totals 14 residues. The CDR3 spells CASSAGQGNTEAFF. The CDR3 DNA is TGTGCCAGCAGTGCGGGACAGGGGAACACTGAAGCTTTCTTT.

The chain has TRBV6-4 and TRBJ1-1, with D perhaps TRBD1 (5 bases). Germline loops: CDR1 MRHNA, CDR2 SNTAGT. V was shortened by 3 bases and J by 7 bases, with 12 bases between the two germline ends. CDR3 length equals 13 residues. The CDR3 coding sequence is TGTGCCAGCAGTGAACAGTCGGGGGGTGAAGCTTTCTTT. It encodes CASSEQSGGEAFF.

Concerning this clone itself: One end of the junction does not line up with germline, which may come from a read error. The chain employs TRBV9 and TRBJ2-6; D may be TRBD1 (5 bases). Germline CDR1 is SGDLS and CDR2 is YYNGEE. This CDR3 contains 18 residues. CDR3: CASSVSAADSSGADVLTF. CDR3 bases: TGTGCCAGCAGCGTGAGCGCGGCGGATAGCTCTGGGGCCGACGTCCTGACTTTC.

CDR3 residues: CASSPYGQNTGELFF. The CDR3 DNA reads TGTGCCAGCAGCCCCTACGGACAGAACACCGGGGAGCTGTTTTTT. V gene TRBV7-9 combines with J gene TRBJ2-2, with a possible D match to TRBD1 (5 bases). The CDR3 covers 15 residues. V lost 5 bases, J lost 1 base, and 11 bases lay in between. CDR1 is SEHNR and CDR2 is FQNEAQ in the germline V gene (reference sequence).

This clone showed up just once. The rearrangement links TRBV2 to TRBJ2-2; TRBD2 matches at 7 bases. The germline V gene encodes CDR1 SNHLY and CDR2 FYNNEI. The CDR3 sequence is 13 residues long. Unmatched junction bases numbered 1, after V lost 4 bases and J lost 5 bases. The CDR3 coding sequence is TGTGCCAGCAGTGGGGAGGGTACCGGGGAGCTGTTTTTT. Protein: CASSGEGTGELFF.

The chain has TRBV7-9 and TRBJ2-7; 7 nucleotides agree with TRBD1. V shed 2 bases, J shed 0 bases, and the junction held 4 bases outside the gene matches. The CDR3 has 15 residues. Germline CDR1 SEHNR, CDR2 FQNEAQ (reference sequence). The CDR3 DNA follows: TGTGCCAGCAGCTTATACAGGGGAGTCTCCTACGAGCAGTACTTC. Its translation: CASSLYRGVSYEQYF.

As concerns this clone: Other nucleotide sequences in the sample specify the same CDR3. The chain carries TRBV15 and TRBJ2-1; tentatively, D is TRBD1 (5 bases). V lost 0 bases to trimming and J lost 0 bases, with 12 bases between them. The V gene's germline CDR1 is LNHNV and CDR2 YYDKDF (reference sequence). The CDR3 length is 17 residues. CDR3 protein: CATSRDSGASSYNEQFF. The CDR3 DNA is TGTGCCACCAGCAGAGATAGTGGGGCCAGCTCCTACAATGAGCAGTTCTTC.

The chain links TRBV5-6 to TRBJ1-1, with 10 bases aligning to TRBD1. Germline values: CDR1 SGHDT, CDR2 YYEEEE. Trimming at V came to 4 bases and at J to 8 bases, leaving 8 bases not matched to a gene. The CDR3 sequence is 14 residues long. For the CDR3, the DNA is TGTGCCAGCAGCCCCGGGACAGGGGAGAGGGAAGCTTTCTTT. Its protein is CASSPGTGEREAFF. The variable domain in full, with the rest retrieved from reference TRBV5-6 and TRBJ1-1, is DAGVTQSPTHLIKTRGQQVTLRCSPKSGHDTVSWYQQALGQGPQFIFQYYEEEERQRGNFPDRFSGHQFPNYSSELNVNALLLGDSALYLCASSPGTGEREAFFGQGTRLTVV.

The genes are TRBV7-8 and TRBJ1-2, with 7 bases identical to TRBD1. The CDR3 covers 16 residues. V lost 5 bases, J lost 1 base, and 10 bases stayed unmatched. Germline CDR1 SGHVS, CDR2 FQNEAQ. The CDR3 protein is CASSPAGGWNNYGYTF. CDR3 DNA sequence: TGTGCCAGCAGCCCCGCAGGGGGTTGGAATAACTATGGCTACACCTTC.

The chain employs TRBV25-1 and TRBJ2-2; TRBD2 aligns across 7 bases. V lost 6 bases, J lost 0 bases, and 4 bases stayed unmatched. CDR1 MGHDK and CDR2 SYGVNS come from the germline V gene. The CDR3 loop spans 15 amino acids. CDR3 DNA: TGTGCCAGCAGGAGGGAGGGGCCGAACACCGGGGAGCTGTTTTTT. It encodes CASRREGPNTGELFF.

V is TRBV6-6 and J is TRBJ1-1; tentatively, D is TRBD1 (6 bases). This CDR3 comprises 14 residues. The V and J ends lost 6 bases and 5 bases respectively, with 16 bases between them. Germline lookup yields CDR1 MNHNY and CDR2 SVGAGI (reference sequence). The CDR3 nucleotides are TGTGCCAGCAGCCTTGGGGGGGGCGAAACTGAAGCTTTCTTT. Its protein is CASSLGGGETEAFF.